This passage covers 20 T cell receptor beta chains from one sample sequenced in a study of identical twins. Via MiXCR, TCRdb re-called the 5' RACE reads, giving one row per CDR3 protein. The sample has approximately 260,000 distinct CDR3 sequences, 6.5% to 9.5% seen once; the top ten hold 2.5% to 3.5%. Separately, the same data were catalogued under a study of yellow fever vaccine responses in identical twins.

The sequenced material came from CD8+ T cells sorted from blood. The receptors were gathered from a woman aged 18-30 years in good health.

This clonotype was counted ten times or more. V usage is TRBV27 and J usage is TRBJ2-1, with TRBD2 matching over 8 bases. V trimming: 4 bases; J trimming: 5 bases; junction bases outside the gene matches: 4. This CDR3 has 14 amino acids. Germline V gene data show CDR1 as MNHEY and CDR2 as SMNVEV (reference sequence). CDR3 region: CASSSAGENNEQFF. The CDR3 bases are TGTGCCAGCAGTTCAGCGGGGGAGAACAATGAGCAGTTCTTC.

This clonotype was seen many times. This chain uses TRBV29-1 with TRBJ1-6, with a possible D match to TRBD1 (6 bases). The CDR3 runs 12 residues. Germline CDR1 is SQVTM and CDR2 is ANQGSEA. V was trimmed by 7 bases and J by 8 bases, leaving 12 bases between them. The CDR3 region is CSDSGGDSPLHF. CDR3 DNA sequence: TGCAGCGATAGTGGGGGCGATTCACCCCTCCACTTT.

This clonotype showed up many times. This sequence joins TRBV10-3 and TRBJ2-1, with 7 positions matching TRBD2. The ends lost 1 base at V and 7 bases at J; junction bases unmatched: 7. The germline gives CDR1 ENHRY, CDR2 SYGVKD. The CDR3 spans 15 residues. The CDR3 is CAISEFSGMKNEQFF. The CDR3, as DNA: TGTGCCATCAGTGAGTTCAGCGGGATGAAGAATGAGCAGTTCTTC.

The V call is TRBV5-5, the J call TRBJ2-7; D remains unclear. The CDR3 totals 14 residues. Deletions cut 5 bases from V and 3 bases from J, with 15 bases between. Germline V gene sequence: CDR1 SGHKS, CDR2 YYEKEE (reference sequence). The CDR3 DNA reads as TGTGCCAGCAGTTCTGCCCGAAACGGCTACGAGCAGTACTTC. Its translation is CASSSARNGYEQYF.

The chain joins TRBV19 to TRBJ2-3, with 11 bases lining up with TRBD2. CDR1 LNHDA and CDR2 SQIVND come from the germline V gene (reference sequence). The CDR3 extends over 14 amino acids. Trimming cost V 7 bases and J 4 bases; bases outside gene matches: 4. The CDR3, as DNA: TGTGCCAGTACGGGACTAGCGGAACCAGATACGCAGTATTTT. This translates into CASTGLAEPDTQYF.

The V call is TRBV20-1, the J call TRBJ2-7; 7 nucleotides align to TRBD1. CDR3 length: 16 residues. CDR1 and CDR2 from the germline V gene are DFQATT and SNEGSKA (reference sequence). The V segment lost 1 base and the J segment 0 bases; nucleotides outside the gene matches: 9. The CDR3 DNA sequence: TGCAGTGCTAGAGCTTTCCCGGGACAGAGCTCCTACGAGCAGTACTTC. Its protein product is CSARAFPGQSSYEQYF.

In its sample, this clonotype was seen a few times. The chain couples TRBV27 to TRBJ2-7; maybe TRBD2 (5 bases). Looked up from germline, CDR1 is MNHEY and CDR2 is SMNVEV (reference sequence). The CDR3 totals 14 residues. V gave up 4 bases and J gave up 0 bases, with 10 bases separating them. In nucleotides, the CDR3 is TGTGCCAGCAGTTGGACTCCGAGCTCCTACGAGCAGTACTTC. It is translated as CASSWTPSSYEQYF.

In this sample, this clonotype turned up many times. V and J are TRBV7-6 and TRBJ2-3; D not resolved. CDR1 is SGHVS, CDR2 FNYEAQ, per germline. The CDR3 is 13 residues long. Trimming cost V 6 bases and J 0 bases, with 7 bases left between them. The CDR3 DNA sequence: TGTGCCAGCAGACCAAGTAGCACAGATACGCAGTATTTT. It yields the protein CASRPSSTDTQYF. The whole variable domain, remainder taken from reference TRBV7-6 and TRBJ2-3, is GAGVSQSPRYKVTKRGQDVALRCDPISGHVSLYWYRQALGQGPEFLTYFNYEAQQDKSGLPNDRFSAERPEGSISTLTIQRTEQRDSAMYRCASRPSSTDTQYFGPGTRLTVL.

This chain joins TRBV11-2 and TRBJ1-1; no clear D. Trimming shortened V by 6 bases and J by 1 base, and 12 bases separated the two germline ends. The germline V gene encodes CDR1 SGHAT and CDR2 FQNNGV. This CDR3 region has 14 residues. In DNA, the CDR3 is TGTGCCAGCAGTTACACTTACAAGAACACTGAAGCTTTCTTT. Translation gives CASSYTYKNTEAFF.

This clonotype appeared many times. The J gene is TRBJ2-7, the V gene TRBV29-1, with 8 positions matching TRBD1. With 4 bases clipped from V and 5 bases from J, the junction kept 13 bases outside the gene matches. This CDR3 is built from 15 residues. CDR1 is SQVTM and CDR2 is ANQGSEA in the germline V gene. The CDR3 here is CSVVLGLDRVDEQYF. CDR3 nucleotides: TGCAGCGTTGTACTCGGCTTGGACAGGGTTGACGAGCAGTACTTC.

The table lists this clonotype with a few counts. The V call is TRBV29-1, the J call TRBJ2-7, with a possible D match to TRBD1 (6 bases). The germline V and J ends were trimmed by 5 bases and 1 base, with 9 bases remaining between them. Per the germline V gene, CDR1 is SQVTM and CDR2 is ANQGSEA. This CDR3 contains 12 residues. This chain's CDR3 is CSVLDRSYEQYF. Here the CDR3 DNA reads TGCAGCGTTCTTGACAGGTCCTACGAGCAGTACTTC.

This clonotype was observed many times. This chain links TRBV6-5 with TRBJ2-4; TRBD2 aligns across 7 bases. Germline V gene sequence: CDR1 MNHEY, CDR2 SVGAGI. V was pared by 2 bases and J by 4 bases, with 5 bases of the junction left unmatched. This CDR3 has 15 amino acids. CDR3 sequence reads: CASSYLAEQKNIQYF. The CDR3 DNA is TGTGCCAGCAGTTACCTAGCGGAACAGAAAAACATTCAGTACTTC.

This clonotype was found a few times. V gene TRBV7-2 combines with J gene TRBJ2-1; possible D gene TRBD1, 6 bases. Germline CDR1 reads SGHTA; CDR2 reads FQGNSA. The CDR3 runs to 14 residues. V gave up 5 bases and J gave up 3 bases, with 11 bases separating them. CDR3 DNA sequence: TGTGCCAGCAGCCCGGAACAGGGCTACAATGAGCAGTTCTTC. It codes for CASSPEQGYNEQFF.

This clonotype occurred a few times. This sequence joins TRBV27 and TRBJ2-1; D is perhaps TRBD2 (5 bases). Germline loops: CDR1 MNHEY, CDR2 SMNVEV (reference sequence). The CDR3 is 15 residues long. Between the trimmed V and J ends, which lost 3 bases and 0 bases, there was a span of 9 bases. The CDR3 here is CASSFKRSSYNEQFF. CDR3 DNA sequence: TGTGCCAGCAGTTTTAAGCGGAGCTCCTACAATGAGCAGTTCTTC.

The J gene is TRBJ2-1, the V gene TRBV7-9, with 13 bases fitting TRBD2. Germline V gene data show CDR1 as SEHNR and CDR2 as FQNEAQ (reference sequence). The CDR3 loop spans 15 amino acids. V dropped 7 bases and J dropped 5; count of bases not matched to a gene: 5. The CDR3 coding sequence is TGTGCCAGCATCATTACTAGCGGGAGGGACAATGAGCAGTTCTTC. As protein: CASIITSGRDNEQFF.

The rearrangement uses TRBV7-9 and TRBJ2-1; 10 positions match TRBD1. Germline CDR1 is SEHNR and CDR2 is FQNEAQ (reference sequence). There are 14 residues in the CDR3. Losses at the gene ends were 1 base for V and 8 bases for J; bases not matched to a gene: 2. The CDR3 is CASSLVTGGDEQFF. In DNA, the CDR3 is TGTGCCAGCAGCTTAGTGACAGGGGGCGATGAGCAGTTCTTC.

The chain combines TRBV12-3 or TRBV12-4 with TRBJ1-2; D is possibly TRBD1 (6 bases). There are 14 residues in the CDR3. Trimming stripped 7 bases from V and 4 bases from J, with 16 bases between. CDR3 in DNA: TGTGCCAGCATCTCGGACAGAATCGGCTATGGCTACACCTTC. Amino acid sequence: CASISDRIGYGYTF.

The rearrangement joins TRBV11-2 to TRBJ2-5; D not resolved. V was clipped by 5 bases and J by 1 base, with 11 bases between them. The germline V gene has CDR1 SGHAT and CDR2 FQNNGV. The CDR3 loop spans 14 amino acids. The CDR3 reads CASSPYKRQETQYF. CDR3 bases: TGTGCCAGCAGCCCTTACAAACGCCAAGAGACCCAGTACTTC.

This chain links TRBV3-1 with TRBJ2-5, with TRBD2 matching 10 bases. Trimming cost V 1 base and J 1 base; bases outside gene matches: 6. From germline, CDR1 is LGHDT and CDR2 YNNKEL (reference sequence). This CDR3 spans 17 amino acids. The CDR3 region has the DNA TGTGCCAGCAGCCAAGGCGCGGTAGCGGGGGGCCAAGAGACCCAGTACTTC. Translated, it gives CASSQGAVAGGQETQYF.

This clonotype has ten or more counts. The chain has TRBV5-1 and TRBJ1-2; unclear D gene. Trimming cost V 2 bases and J 2 bases, with 10 bases left between them. CDR1 is SGHRS and CDR2 is YFSETQ in the germline V gene. This CDR3 has 14 residues. CDR3 sequence: CASSFRTANYGYTF. CDR3 sequence (DNA): TGCGCCAGCAGCTTCAGGACTGCGAACTATGGCTACACCTTC.